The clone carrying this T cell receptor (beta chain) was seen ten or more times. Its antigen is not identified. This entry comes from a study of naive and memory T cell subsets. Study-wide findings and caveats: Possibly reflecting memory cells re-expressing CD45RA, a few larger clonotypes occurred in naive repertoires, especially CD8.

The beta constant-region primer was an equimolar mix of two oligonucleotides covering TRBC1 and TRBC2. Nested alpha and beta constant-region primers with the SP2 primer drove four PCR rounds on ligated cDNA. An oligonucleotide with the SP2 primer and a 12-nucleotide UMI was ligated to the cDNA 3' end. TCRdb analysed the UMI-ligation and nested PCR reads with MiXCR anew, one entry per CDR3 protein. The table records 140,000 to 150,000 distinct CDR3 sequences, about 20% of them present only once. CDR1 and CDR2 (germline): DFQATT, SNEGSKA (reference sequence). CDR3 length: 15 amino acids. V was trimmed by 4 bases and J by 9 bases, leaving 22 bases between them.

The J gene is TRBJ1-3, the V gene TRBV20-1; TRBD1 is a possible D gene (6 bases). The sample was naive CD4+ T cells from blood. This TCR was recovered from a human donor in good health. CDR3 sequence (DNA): TGCAGTGCTACCAGGGGCTCCACCCGTGGGGGCACCATATATTTT. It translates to CSATRGSTRGGTIYF.